The 29 T cell receptor beta chains reported below all come from one sample, sequenced in a study of T cells after yellow fever vaccination. MiXCR, run by TCRdb on the 5' RACE reads, gives a single entry per CDR3 protein. Of 250,000 to 400,000 distinct CDR3 sequences in the sample, 3.5% to 5% are singletons; the top ten hold 19%. Specimen: PBMCs, collected 15 days after the yellow fever booster vaccination. The receptors stem from a man aged 18 to 35 who received the YFV17D yellow fever vaccine.

This clonotype was counted only a few times. This rearrangement joins TRBV6-1 to TRBJ1-4, with 7 bases lining up with TRBD1. Germline-derived CDR1 and CDR2 are MNHNS and SASEGT. This CDR3 comprises 13 residues. J was trimmed by 5 bases and V by 6 bases; bases with no gene match: 3. CDR3: CASRGQPNEKLFF. For the CDR3, the DNA is TGTGCCAGCAGGGGACAGCCCAATGAAAAACTGTTTTTT.

This clonotype was seen more than once but under ten times. V and J are TRBV12-3 or TRBV12-4 and TRBJ1-1, with D perhaps TRBD1 (5 bases). The CDR3 covers 14 residues. The ends were cut back, 6 bases at V and 2 bases at J, with 13 bases in the middle. The CDR3 spells CASRKQETNTEAFF. For the CDR3, the DNA is TGTGCCAGCAGGAAACAGGAGACAAACACTGAAGCTTTCTTT.

This clonotype has only a few counts. The rearrangement joins TRBV11-2 to TRBJ2-2, with D possibly being TRBD1 (6 bases). Trimming left V 5 bases short and J 5 bases short, with 18 bases between. The CDR3 spans 16 residues. Germline V gene lookup returns CDR1 SGHAT and CDR2 FQNNGV. The CDR3 region has the DNA TGTGCCAGCAGCCCCACAGGGTTTGGGCGGACCGGGGAGCTGTTTTTT. This translates into CASSPTGFGRTGELFF.

This clonotype was observed a handful of times. V and J are TRBV7-6 and TRBJ2-3; 12 bases are shared with TRBD2. Per the germline V gene, CDR1 is SGHVS and CDR2 is FNYEAQ. The CDR3 loop spans 17 amino acids. After removal of 5 bases from V and 2 bases from J, the junction contained 8 bases not matched to a gene. The CDR3 DNA sequence: TGTGCCAGCAGCCGAGGACTAGCGGGGCGCTCCACAGATACGCAGTATTTT. The encoded protein is CASSRGLAGRSTDTQYF.

The chain carries TRBV2 and TRBJ2-7; maybe TRBD1 (6 bases). Deletions cut 7 bases from V and 0 bases from J, with 19 bases between. Germline V gene lookup returns CDR1 SNHLY and CDR2 FYNNEI. This CDR3 region has 16 residues. CDR3 in amino acids: CASMTDSRKSSYEQYF. In nucleotides, the CDR3 is TGTGCCAGCATGACGGACAGCCGAAAGAGCTCCTACGAGCAGTACTTC.

This clonotype was detected ten times or more. The chain combines TRBV4-2 with TRBJ2-5, with 8 bases fitting TRBD2. Germline CDR1 reads LGHNA; CDR2 reads YNFKEQ. The CDR3 contains 16 residues. The V gene end was trimmed by 0 bases and the J gene end by 5 bases; junction bases not matched to a gene: 8. The CDR3 loop is CASSQDGGGRWETQYF. CDR3 nucleotide sequence: TGTGCCAGCAGCCAAGACGGCGGGGGGCGGTGGGAGACCCAGTACTTC.

Ten or more counts support this clonotype. V usage is TRBV7-9 and J usage is TRBJ1-4, with unresolved D. Trimming stripped 3 bases from V and 0 bases from J, with 8 bases between. Per the germline V gene, CDR1 is SEHNR and CDR2 is FQNEAQ (reference sequence). The CDR3 length is 15 residues. CDR3 DNA sequence: TGTGCCAGCAGCTTCGCCGCCACAACTAATGAAAAACTGTTTTTT. Translation gives CASSFAATTNEKLFF.

This clonotype has at least ten counts. The rearrangement joins TRBV27 to TRBJ2-7; no clear D. Trimming removed 4 bases from V and 3 bases from J, with 10 bases in between. The germline V gene has CDR1 MNHEY and CDR2 SMNVEV (reference sequence). CDR3 length equals 13 residues. The CDR3 region is CASSSSGDYEQYF. DNA of the CDR3: TGTGCCAGCAGTTCCTCGGGTGACTACGAGCAGTACTTC.

This chain links TRBV7-9 with TRBJ2-7; weak D call: TRBD2 (5 bases). Germline values: CDR1 SEHNR, CDR2 FQNEAQ (reference sequence). CDR3 length: 14 residues. V was cut by 0 bases and J by 2 bases, with 8 bases left in between. The CDR3 loop is CASSLAEEPYEQYV. CDR3 in DNA: TGTGCCAGCAGCTTAGCGGAGGAACCCTACGAGCAGTACGTC.

Many counts were recorded for this clonotype. This sequence joins TRBV12-3 or TRBV12-4 and TRBJ1-1; 8 nucleotides match TRBD1. V dropped 6 bases and J dropped 7; count of bases not matched to a gene: 7. CDR3 length: 13 amino acids. CDR3 amino acids: CASSYGQGDEAFF. CDR3 nucleotide sequence: TGTGCCAGCAGCTATGGACAGGGAGATGAAGCTTTCTTT.

This clonotype was observed many times. V usage is TRBV11-2 and J usage is TRBJ2-7, with TRBD2 as a possible D gene (5 bases). Trimming took 7 bases from V and 10 from J, leaving 20 bases between them. CDR1 is SGHAT and CDR2 is FQNNGV in the germline V gene. The CDR3 contains 13 residues. This chain's CDR3 is CASTSRVGADQYF. The CDR3 nucleotides are TGTGCCAGCACCTCGAGGGTGGGAGCGGACCAGTACTTC.

There are a few counts of this clonotype. The CDR3 loop is CSARAGASSYNSPLHF. The CDR3 DNA reads TGCAGTGCTAGGGCTGGAGCGAGCTCCTATAATTCACCCCTCCACTTT. The V gene is TRBV20-1, the J gene TRBJ1-6; the D is unclear. The V gene lost 3 bases and the J gene lost 0 bases, with 12 bases spanning the gap. This CDR3 contains 16 residues. Germline V CDR1 and CDR2: DFQATT, SNEGSKA (reference sequence).

The chain is built from TRBV6-6 and TRBJ2-1; D is ambiguous. There are 14 residues in the CDR3. V dropped 7 bases and J dropped 5 bases, with 15 bases sitting between them. Germline CDR1 is MNHNY and CDR2 is SVGAGI (reference sequence). The DNA of the CDR3 is TGTGCCAGCACCTGGGGTCCCGCTGACAATGAGCAGTTCTTC. It specifies CASTWGPADNEQFF.

This clonotype was seen at least ten times. The chain has TRBV21-1 and TRBJ1-4; TRBD1 reflects the table's D call only, with no check against the DNA. TRBV21-1 has pseudogene status. The CDR3 runs 16 residues. The CDR3 loop is CASSKETRQGHEKLFF. CDR3 nucleotide sequence: TGTGCCAGCAGCAAAGAGACGAGACAGGGCCATGAAAAACTGTTTTTT.

This clonotype was seen a few times. The gene calls are TRBV18 and TRBJ1-3, with 7 nucleotides matching TRBD1. Germline V lookup: CDR1 KGHSH, CDR2 LQKENI. The CDR3 covers 15 residues. The trim removed 6 bases at V and 0 bases at J, leaving 5 bases unmatched. CDR3 protein: CASSGQDPSGNTIYF. As DNA, the CDR3 is TGTGCCAGCTCCGGACAGGACCCCTCTGGAAACACCATATATTTT.

This clonotype was picked up many times. The J gene is TRBJ1-1, the V gene TRBV20-1, with no clear D. The length of the CDR3 is 12 residues. V gave up 6 bases and J gave up 4 bases, with 12 bases separating them. The germline V gene encodes CDR1 DFQATT and CDR2 SNEGSKA (reference sequence). The chain's CDR3 is CSASLEFTEAFF. The CDR3, as DNA: TGCAGTGCCTCTCTGGAATTCACTGAAGCTTTCTTT.

The sample holds many counts of this clonotype. The rearrangement joins TRBV20-1 to TRBJ1-4; no reliable D call. The CDR3 runs to 14 residues. CDR1 is DFQATT, CDR2 SNEGSKA, per germline (reference sequence). The V gene lost 6 bases and the J gene lost 7 bases, with 18 bases spanning the gap. The CDR3 sequence is CSAGRLRRGEKLFF. In DNA, the CDR3 is TGCAGTGCCGGCCGCCTTCGACGGGGTGAAAAACTGTTTTTT.

This clonotype was observed a few times. CDR3: CASGLSGPNEQFF. As DNA, the CDR3 is TGTGCCAGCGGCCTTAGCGGTCCCAATGAGCAGTTCTTC. The chain couples TRBV14 to TRBJ2-1, with D perhaps TRBD2 (6 bases). Trimming took 8 bases from V and 6 from J, leaving 14 bases between them. Germline CDR1 SGHDN, CDR2 FVKESK. The CDR3 extends over 13 amino acids.

This clonotype showed up just a few times. V usage is TRBV7-2 and J usage is TRBJ2-5, with 7 bases identical to TRBD2. V lost 7 bases to trimming and J lost 1 base; unmatched junction nucleotides: 9. The germline CDR1 and CDR2 sequences are SGHTA and FQGNSA. This CDR3 contains 15 residues. Here the CDR3 DNA reads TGTGCCAGCATCTACCTCGGACTAGGCCAAGAGACCCAGTACTTC. Its protein is CASIYLGLGQETQYF.

This clonotype came up a few times. The chain combines TRBV6-5 with TRBJ1-2; 7 bases agree with TRBD1. This CDR3 spans 14 amino acids. The V gene's germline CDR1 is MNHEY and CDR2 SVGAGI. Trimming took 8 bases from V and 4 from J; bases not matched to a gene: 10. For the CDR3, the DNA is TGTGCCAGCTCCCGATACAGGGGTAGCTATGGCTACACCTTC. It is translated as CASSRYRGSYGYTF.

This clonotype was picked up many times. The chain links TRBV6-6 to TRBJ2-5, with 8 bases identical to TRBD1. Trimming took 5 bases from V and 4 from J; bases not matched to a gene: 3. The germline V gene encodes CDR1 MNHNY and CDR2 SVGAGI (reference sequence). The CDR3 has 13 amino acids. CDR3 bases: TGTGCCAGCAGTGGGGGACAGGTAGAGACCCAGTACTTC. This sequence encodes CASSGGQVETQYF.

Only one count was recorded for this clonotype. V and J are TRBV4-3 and TRBJ1-1, with no clear D. The CDR3 totals 15 residues. Germline V CDR1 and CDR2: LGHNA, YSLEER. Between the trimmed V and J ends, which lost 0 bases and 0 bases, there was a span of 8 bases. For the CDR3, the DNA is TGCGCCAGCAGCCAAGAGGCAGGCCTGAACACTGAAGCTTTCTTT. It encodes CASSQEAGLNTEAFF.

This clonotype turned up a few times. The CDR3 is CASSQGPSGNQPQHF. The CDR3 DNA is TGCGCCAGCAGCCAAGGCCCCTCCGGCAATCAGCCCCAGCATTTT. This chain uses TRBV4-1 with TRBJ1-5; D unclear. CDR1 is MGHRA and CDR2 is YSYEKL in the germline V gene. The CDR3 consists of 15 residues. V was cut by 1 base and J by 2 bases, with 9 bases left in between.

This clonotype was picked up a small number of times. J is TRBJ2-3 and V is TRBV7-8; D is ambiguous. This CDR3 contains 14 residues. The V and J ends lost 1 base and 4 bases respectively, with 9 bases between them. The germline V gene has CDR1 SGHVS and CDR2 FQNEAQ. DNA of the CDR3: TGTGCCAGCAGCTTAGTTTCCGGCGCAGATACGCAGTATTTT. As protein: CASSLVSGADTQYF.

The V gene is TRBV20-1, the J gene TRBJ1-1, with D possibly TRBD1 on 5 matching bases. Germline V gives CDR1 DFQATT, CDR2 SNEGSKA (reference sequence). Trimming pared 6 bases from V and 7 bases from J, leaving 27 bases between. The CDR3 loop spans 16 amino acids. The DNA of the CDR3 is TGCAGTGCCCAAATCCTGGGGACCCCGGGGGTGGTTGAAGCTTTCTTT. This encodes CSAQILGTPGVVEAFF.

This clonotype was detected a few times. The V and J genes are TRBV11-1 and TRBJ2-2; D is unclear. Germline V gene data show CDR1 as SGHAT and CDR2 as FQDESV (reference sequence). The ends were cut back, 8 bases at V and 1 base at J, with 11 bases in the middle. CDR3 length equals 14 residues. CDR3 DNA sequence: TGTGCCAGCCGCCGTGAGATGAACACCGGGGAGCTGTTTTTT. Translation gives CASRREMNTGELFF.

V gene TRBV7-6 combines with J gene TRBJ2-3; TRBD2 is a possible D gene (6 bases). Trimming stripped 0 bases from V and 3 bases from J, with 10 bases between. The length of the CDR3 is 15 residues. Germline V CDR1 and CDR2: SGHVS, FNYEAQ. The DNA for the CDR3 is TGTGCCAGCAGCTTAGCTTCCGCGGGGACAGATACGCAGTATTTT. This sequence encodes CASSLASAGTDTQYF.

This clonotype was seen once. This may be a read error: a much more frequent sequence differs by one nucleotide. V and J are TRBV5-1 and TRBJ2-4, with 7 positions matching TRBD1. Germline V gene lookup returns CDR1 SGHRS and CDR2 YFSETQ. This CDR3 has 14 residues. CDR3 loop: CASSLVTGVNIKYF. The CDR3, as DNA: TGCGCCAGCAGCTTGGTAACAGGGGTAAACATTAAGTACTTC. Complete variable domain (other parts from reference TRBV5-1 and TRBJ2-4): KAGVTQTPRYLIKTRGQQVTLSCSPISGHRSVSWYQQTPGQGLQFLFEYFSETQRNKGNFPGRFSGRQFSNSRSEMNVSTLELGDSALYLCASSLVTGVNIKYFGAGTRLSVL.

This clonotype was counted ten times or more. V is TRBV6-2 or TRBV6-3 and J is TRBJ1-6, with D unclear. This CDR3 is built from 16 residues. The V end lost 11 bases, the J end lost 2 bases, and 19 bases lay between the germline ends. The germline CDR1 and CDR2 sequences are MNHEY and SVGEGT. Here the CDR3 reads CAARAREFAYNSPLHF. CDR3 DNA: TGTGCCGCAAGGGCTCGGGAGTTCGCCTATAATTCACCCCTCCACTTT.